The clone carrying this T cell receptor (beta chain) was recorded once. Its antigen is unidentified. This record comes from a study of immune evolution from preneoplasia to lung adenocarcinoma. Patients had resection in Japan or China between about 2013 and 2017. Assay used: immunoSEQ multiplex PCR; TCRdb lists only in-frame clones, some missing. Of 10,000 to 14,000 clones listed, 70% to 90% are singletons. Trimming took 8 bases from V and 1 from J; bases not matched to a gene: 5. CDR3 length equals 13 residues. CDR1 is MNHNS, CDR2 SASEGT, per germline. Study-level findings and limits: Clonality was highest in normal lung, lower in later-stage lesions apparently.

This TCR came from a person between 65 and 80 years old with invasive lung adenocarcinoma. The specimen was FFPE invasive lung adenocarcinoma tissue. The chain recombines TRBV6-1 with TRBJ2-7; 7 positions agree with TRBD1. The CDR3 loop is CASGGQTSYEQYF. Written as DNA, the CDR3 is TGTGCCAGCGGGGGACAGACTTCCTACGAGCAGTACTTC.